There are a few counts of the clone carrying this T cell receptor beta chain. Its antigen is not known. This sample is drawn from a study of early T cells in non-severe SARS-CoV-2 infection. Study at large: From unsorted whole blood, bulk RNA was sequenced, and the chains remained unpaired.

Separate cDNA molecules each had unique molecular identifiers attached to them. A single record per CDR3 protein comes from TCRdb applying MiXCR to the 5' RACE reads. The data contain about 60,000 distinct CDR3 sequences, about 9.8% of them singletons. General observations from the study: Reliance on VDJdb matching favored anti-spike CD8 responses; private and CD4 specificities were missed.

The CDR3 spans 13 residues. Trimming took 1 base from V and 3 from J, leaving 3 bases between them. Germline CDR1 SGHTA, CDR2 FQGTGA. The chain couples TRBV7-3 to TRBJ2-2; D not certain. The source of this sequence is an adult who was a healthcare worker with PCR-confirmed SARS-CoV-2 infection or an uninfected control (not recorded which). Sequenced material: whole blood. The CDR3 reads CASSLRDTGELFF. The CDR3, as DNA: TGTGCCAGCAGCTTAAGGGACACCGGGGAGCTGTTTTTT.